This TCR beta chain was found in a study of T cell responses to AZD1222 COVID-19 vaccine. Overall study results and limits: Spike-spanning, vaccine-associated CD4 TCRs were dominant at 160-218 and 743-854. Spike-specific TCR breadth rose after two AZD1222 doses, and depth rose as well.

Here immunoSEQ multiplex PCR was the method, and the copy in TCRdb shows in-frame clones only, minus some. The repertoire holds over 110,000 clones, with about 90% as singletons. Of note for this clone: Antigen: not known.

From germline, CDR1 is LGHDT and CDR2 YNNKEL (reference sequence). V lost 8 bases and J lost 2, with 14 bases in between. This CDR3 is built from 14 residues. The chain is built from TRBV3-1 (or the pseudogene TRBV3-2) and TRBJ2-3; D may be TRBD1 or TRBD2 (5 bases each). This receptor was taken from an adult who received the AZD1222 COVID-19 vaccine. The sequencing used peripheral blood, collected 28 days after the second AZD1222 dose. The CDR3 region is CASGLGANTDTQYF. The DNA for the CDR3 is TGTGCCAGCGGTCTCGGGGCGAACACAGATACGCAGTATTTT.